The TCR beta chain under discussion was sequenced for a study of Ad26.COV2.S vaccination and SARS-CoV-2 variants. Study-level results: Responses of T cells in total may have been underestimated by the TCR breadth and depth analyses.

This CDR3 region has 17 residues. Germline CDR1 MNHEY, CDR2 SMNVEV (reference sequence). V was clipped by 3 bases and J by 1 base, with 18 bases between them. Indicated treatment: 15 to 20 received Ad26.COV2.S at low or high dose, single or two shots; about 5 received placebo; per-sample allocation not given. The study sampled participants on day 63 after the first vaccine or placebo injection. Only in-frame clones appear in the TCRdb table, and some are missing; sequencing was by immunoSEQ multiplex PCR. The sample consists of nearly 400,000 clones, about 89% of them appearing once. As for this clone: The antigen is unknown.

The source of this sequence is a person aged 18-65 years who received the Ad26.COV2.S COVID-19 vaccine or a placebo. Specimen: peripheral blood, collected in a trial of Ad26.COV2.S vaccine versus placebo. The chain has TRBV27 and TRBJ1-2; D call uncertain. This chain's CDR3 is CASSFRGDTAINYGYTF. The CDR3 bases are TGTGCCAGCAGTTTCAGAGGTGATACCGCTATTAACTATGGCTACACCTTC.